This TCR beta chain originates from a study of T-cell memory formation after mild COVID-19. Points from the study as a whole: CD4+ contracting clones were mainly CM and EM; CD8+ ones, EMRA.

Only a few counts were recorded for this clonotype. Its cognate antigen is unknown. Using its own MiXCR run on the 5' RACE reads, TCRdb lists one record per CDR3 protein. The data show fewer than 250,000 distinct CDR3 sequences, with 15% seen just once and under 2.5% held by the top ten. The sequence derives from an adult woman who had mild COVID-19 (a few samples of this study predate the infection). Cell type and time point are not known. Sequenced: PBMCs or a T cell subset sorted from them (not recorded which).

In nucleotides, the CDR3 is TGTGCCAGCTCACCGGTCGGGACTAGCGGCACAGATACGCAGTATTTT. Its translation: CASSPVGTSGTDTQYF. The chain uses TRBV18 and TRBJ2-3, with 10 bases matching TRBD2. Germline CDR1 KGHSH, CDR2 LQKENI. The length of the CDR3 is 16 residues. The junction had 4 bases not matched to a gene; V was cut back by 3 bases and J by 1 base.